This T cell receptor (beta chain) comes out of a study of blood T cell repertoires in COVID-19. Method: immunoSEQ multiplex PCR; TCRdb's copy keeps in-frame clones and lacks some. This table has under 300,000 clones, 65% to 85% appearing once. The CDR3 covers 15 residues. V shed 3 bases and J 3 bases; nucleotides not matched to a gene: 5. Germline-derived CDR1 and CDR2 are KGHSH and LQKENI. The J gene is TRBJ2-5, the V gene TRBV18; 9 bases are a match to TRBD1. The TCR was taken from a woman aged 35 to 49 with active or convalescent COVID-19. Sequencing used peripheral blood. CDR3 bases: TGTGCCAGCTCACCTCACACAGGGGGCGAAGAGACCCAGTACTTC. This encodes CASSPHTGGEETQYF.